This entry concerns a single T cell receptor (beta chain). Measured with immunoSEQ multiplex PCR; TCRdb has only the in-frame clones, and not every one. The repertoire holds 90,000 to 100,000 clones, with about 72% as singletons. This entry comes from a study of cytotoxic CD8 clonotypes in ibrutinib-treated CLL. Study details: Among patients, about 25 responded partially and 2 completely; 14 then stayed remitted and around 12 progressed after median around 70 months.

Trimming shortened V by 0 bases and J by 4 bases, and 10 bases separated the two germline ends. The CDR3 length is 14 residues. Germline-derived CDR1 and CDR2 are SGDLS and YYNGEE. This TCR derives from a human donor with chronic lymphocytic leukemia. The sample in question was PBMCs, obtained after 12 months of ibrutinib treatment. The V and J genes are TRBV9 and TRBJ1-1; D not certain. CDR3 sequence: CASSVGPAPTEAFF. The DNA of the CDR3 is TGTGCCAGCAGCGTAGGACCAGCTCCCACTGAAGCTTTCTTT.